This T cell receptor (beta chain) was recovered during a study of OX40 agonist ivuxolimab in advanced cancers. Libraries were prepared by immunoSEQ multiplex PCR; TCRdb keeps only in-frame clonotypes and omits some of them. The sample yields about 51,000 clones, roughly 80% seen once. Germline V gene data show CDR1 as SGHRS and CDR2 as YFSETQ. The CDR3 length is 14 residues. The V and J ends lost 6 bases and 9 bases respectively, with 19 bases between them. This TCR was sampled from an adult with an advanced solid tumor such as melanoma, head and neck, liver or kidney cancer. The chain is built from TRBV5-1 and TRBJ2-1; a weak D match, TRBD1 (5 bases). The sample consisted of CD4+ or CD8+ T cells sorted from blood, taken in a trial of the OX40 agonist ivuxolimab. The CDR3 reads CASKGLWGNSEQFF. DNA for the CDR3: TGCGCCAGCAAGGGGTTATGGGGCAATAGTGAGCAGTTCTTC.